Included here is one TCR beta chain sequence, with context. Its antigen is unknown. The sample originates from a study of T cell repertoires in ileal Crohn's disease. Study information: Postoperative therapy was given to about half: around 12 thiopurines, around 17 anti-TNF agents. The study's findings and limits: Compared with CD4 T cells, sorted CD8 cells carried more expanded clones. Clonality above 26.8% at surgery always came with endoscopic recurrence.

TCRB immunosequencing input was approximately 510 nanograms of biopsy DNA per sample. TCRdb's table, derived via immunoSEQ multiplex PCR, lists solely in-frame clones and lacks some. The table shows more than 50,000 clones, with roughly 89% occurring only once. Time point indicated: neoterminal ileum biopsy at postoperative endoscopy, about 6 months after surgery. Trimming cost V 0 bases and J 6 bases, with 7 bases left between them. This CDR3 has 13 residues. Germline lookup yields CDR1 SGHRS and CDR2 YFSETQ. Material: ileal tissue. This chain uses TRBV5-1 with TRBJ2-4; perhaps TRBD1 as D (6 bases). This sequence originates from an adult with Crohn's disease. The CDR3 loop reads CASSLEGVNIQYF. As DNA, the CDR3 is TGCGCCAGCAGCTTGGAGGGGGTAAACATTCAGTACTTC.